The 23 T cell receptor beta chains below all came from one sample that was sequenced in a study of T cell repertoires in ileal Crohn's disease. Stated time point: neoterminal ileum biopsy at postoperative endoscopy, about 6 months after surgery. Profiled with immunoSEQ multiplex PCR; TCRdb holds only in-frame clones, not every one. This sample has some 10,000 clones, with roughly 80% found just once. Sequenced: ileal tissue. The receptors were gathered from an adult with Crohn's disease.

The chain employs TRBV7-8 and TRBJ2-7, with TRBD2 identical over 9 bases. CDR1 and CDR2 from the germline V gene are SGHVS and FQNEAQ. J was trimmed by 6 bases and V by 6 bases; bases with no gene match: 12. This CDR3 is 15 amino acids long. CDR3 in DNA: TGTGCCAGCAGGGTGGGTGTTCTAGCGGGGTCCGAGCAGTACTTC. Amino acid sequence: CASRVGVLAGSEQYF.

The chain employs TRBV30 and TRBJ1-2, with 11 nucleotides matching TRBD1. CDR3 length: 14 residues. CDR1 GTSNPN and CDR2 SVGIG come from the germline V gene (reference sequence). The trim removed 2 bases at V and 6 bases at J, leaving 5 bases unmatched. The CDR3 sequence is CAWSLGTGGHGYTF. The CDR3 region has the DNA TGTGCCTGGAGTCTCGGGACAGGGGGTCATGGCTACACCTTC.

The V gene is TRBV6-5, the J gene TRBJ1-1, with TRBD1 matching 8 bases. There are 14 residues in the CDR3. Germline V gene lookup returns CDR1 MNHEY and CDR2 SVGAGI. J gave up 5 bases and V 6 bases, and 8 bases lay outside the gene matches. The CDR3 bases are TGTGCCAGCAGGACAGGGGACCGCGGGACTGAAGCTTTCTTT. It codes for CASRTGDRGTEAFF.

This chain joins TRBV19 and TRBJ2-3; 7 positions agree with TRBD2. The V segment lost 1 base and the J segment 6 bases; nucleotides outside the gene matches: 13. This CDR3 has 17 residues. Germline assignment: CDR1 LNHDA and CDR2 SQIVND (reference sequence). CDR3 sequence: CASSIALRLAGTDTQYF. CDR3 DNA: TGTGCCAGTAGTATAGCTTTACGACTAGCAGGAACGGATACGCAGTATTTT.

The chain combines TRBV2 with TRBJ1-4; TRBD1 matches at 11 bases. The CDR3 runs 16 residues. The germline V gene has CDR1 SNHLY and CDR2 FYNNEI. Unmatched junction bases numbered 8, after V lost 3 bases and J lost 8 bases. The CDR3 DNA is TGTGCCAGCAGTGAGGGTGTGGGGACAGGGGGAGAAAAACTGTTTTTT. Residues: CASSEGVGTGGEKLFF.

The chain joins TRBV2 to TRBJ1-2, with D possibly TRBD1 on 5 matching bases. Germline-derived CDR1 and CDR2 are SNHLY and FYNNEI. This CDR3 is built from 15 residues. The germline V and J ends were trimmed by 1 base and 8 bases, with 17 bases remaining between them. For the CDR3, the DNA is TGTGCCAGCAGTGAAGTTGGCGAGGAGCGGGGCGGCTACACCTTC. Encoded protein: CASSEVGEERGGYTF.

This chain joins TRBV4-1 and TRBJ2-7; D is unclear. The V and J ends lost 1 base and 2 bases respectively, with 12 bases between them. Germline CDR1 reads MGHRA; CDR2 reads YSYEKL. This CDR3 has 15 amino acids. CDR3 sequence: CASSQVGQPPYEQYF. CDR3 bases: TGCGCCAGCAGCCAAGTTGGGCAGCCTCCCTACGAGCAGTACTTC.

The V and J genes are TRBV9 and TRBJ2-1; D possibly corresponds to TRBD1 (5 bases). There are 13 residues in the CDR3. The V end lost 3 bases, the J end lost 4 bases, and 8 bases lay between the germline ends. Per the germline V gene, CDR1 is SGDLS and CDR2 is YYNGEE. In DNA, the CDR3 is TGTGCCAGCAGCGAGACAGTTTACAATGAGCAGTTCTTC. Translating gives CASSETVYNEQFF.

This clone turned up a few times. The genes are TRBV11-2 and TRBJ2-5; 10 nucleotides match TRBD2. CDR3 length: 15 amino acids. Germline CDR1 and CDR2: SGHAT and FQNNGV. V lost 3 bases and J lost 2; bases outside the gene matches: 3. This CDR3 is CASSFGLAAQETQYF. The DNA for the CDR3 is TGTGCCAGCAGCTTTGGACTAGCGGCTCAAGAGACCCAGTACTTC.

This chain joins TRBV11-2 and TRBJ2-7; D is perhaps TRBD1 (6 bases). V was pared by 6 bases and J by 3 bases, with 15 bases between. The CDR3 has 14 residues. The germline CDR1 and CDR2 sequences are SGHAT and FQNNGV. CDR3 bases: TGTGCCAGCAGTCGAGGGGGAAGCGTCTACGAGCAGTACTTC. Translated, it gives CASSRGGSVYEQYF.

The rearrangement joins TRBV2 to TRBJ1-6; D gene unclear. Germline assignment: CDR1 SNHLY and CDR2 FYNNEI. This CDR3 spans 12 amino acids. V was pared by 4 bases and J by 9 bases, with 7 bases between. This CDR3 is CASSGESSPLHF. The CDR3 nucleotides are TGTGCCAGCAGTGGGGAGAGTTCACCCCTCCACTTT.

This chain links TRBV4-1 with TRBJ2-2; 13 bases line up with TRBD2. The J segment lost 3 bases and the V segment lost 0 bases, leaving 16 bases of the junction unmatched. CDR1 and CDR2 (germline): MGHRA, YSYEKL. This CDR3 has 22 residues. The CDR3 DNA sequence: TGCGCCAGCAGCCAAGATCGGGATTATGGACTAGCGGGAGCCCCAGACACCGGGGAGCTGTTTTTT. Amino acids: CASSQDRDYGLAGAPDTGELFF.

The chain has TRBV9 and TRBJ1-6; perhaps TRBD1 as D (6 bases). V lost 4 bases and J lost 9, with 17 bases in between. The CDR3 is 15 residues long. Germline CDR1 and CDR2: SGDLS and YYNGEE. The CDR3: CASSPQGLGGSPLHF. In DNA form, the CDR3 reads TGTGCCAGCAGCCCCCAGGGGTTGGGTGGTTCACCCCTCCACTTT.

The chain carries TRBV7-9 and TRBJ2-5; D remains unclear. Trimming removed 1 base at V and 5 bases at J, with 11 bases between. Looked up from germline, CDR1 is SEHNR and CDR2 is FQNEAQ (reference sequence). The CDR3 sequence is 14 residues long. This chain's CDR3 is CASSLDEVRETQYF. CDR3 DNA sequence: TGTGCCAGCAGCTTAGACGAGGTCCGGGAGACCCAGTACTTC.

The chain joins TRBV27 to TRBJ2-7; TRBD2 agrees at 7 bases. V gave up 6 bases and J gave up 2 bases; unmatched junction bases: 7. The V gene's germline CDR1 is MNHEY and CDR2 SMNVEV (reference sequence). The CDR3 consists of 14 residues. The CDR3 DNA reads as TGTGCCAGCAGCAAGACTAGCCCAACCTACGAGCAGTACTTC. It yields the protein CASSKTSPTYEQYF.

The rearrangement uses TRBV18 and TRBJ2-1; TRBD2 might be the D (5 bases). Trimming stripped 1 base from V and 0 bases from J, with 10 bases between. Germline V gene lookup returns CDR1 KGHSH and CDR2 LQKENI. The CDR3 length is 16 residues. The CDR3: CASSPRTRSSYNEQFF. The CDR3 coding sequence is TGTGCCAGCTCACCACGGACTCGAAGCTCCTACAATGAGCAGTTCTTC.

The chain combines TRBV19 with TRBJ1-1, with D perhaps TRBD1 (5 bases). Trimming took 0 bases from V and 0 from J, leaving 11 bases between them. The germline gives CDR1 LNHDA, CDR2 SQIVND (reference sequence). The CDR3 runs 16 residues. The CDR3 DNA reads as TGTGCCAGTAGTATAGATTGGGGGAGGGTGAACACTGAAGCTTTCTTT. This codes for CASSIDWGRVNTEAFF.

The rearrangement joins TRBV29-1 to TRBJ2-3, with 7 bases fitting TRBD2. The CDR3 loop spans 13 amino acids. Germline CDR1 and CDR2: SQVTM and ANQGSEA. CDR3 sequence: CTSLGGSTDTQYF. The CDR3 DNA sequence: TGCACCTCTTTGGGGGGGAGCACAGATACGCAGTATTTT.

CDR3 sequence: CASSLAASGTSYEQYF. In DNA, the CDR3 is TGTGCCAGCAGCTTGGCGGCTAGCGGGACTTCCTACGAGCAGTACTTC. The chain uses TRBV5-4 and TRBJ2-7, with 9 bases identical to TRBD2. Trimming removed 0 bases from V and 1 base from J; junction bases left unmatched: 5. The CDR3 runs to 16 residues. The germline gives CDR1 SGHNT, CDR2 YYREEE (reference sequence).

The chain links TRBV19 to TRBJ2-7; 9 bases fit TRBD2. Germline loops: CDR1 LNHDA, CDR2 SQIVND (reference sequence). The CDR3 is made up of 14 amino acids. V lost 3 bases to trimming and J lost 6 bases; unmatched junction nucleotides: 6. CDR3 bases: TGTGCCAGTAGTATCTACGCGGGAGGGCCCGAGCAGTACTTC. Amino acids: CASSIYAGGPEQYF.

The chain has TRBV2 and TRBJ2-6; D remains ambiguous. Germline CDR1 reads SNHLY; CDR2 reads FYNNEI. The CDR3 is made up of 13 amino acids. V lost 8 bases, J lost 0 bases, and 5 bases lay in between. The CDR3 is CASESSGANVLTF. The CDR3 DNA sequence: TGTGCCAGCGAGAGCTCTGGGGCCAACGTCCTGACTTTC.

This chain joins TRBV28 and TRBJ2-7; tentatively, D is TRBD1 (5 bases). V lost 6 bases to trimming and J lost 8 bases, with 14 bases between them. Germline CDR1 is MDHEN and CDR2 is SYDVKM. This CDR3 is built from 12 residues. Written as DNA, the CDR3 is TGTGCCAGCAGCCCAGTCGCAGGGCAGCAGTACTTC. The encoded protein is CASSPVAGQQYF.

This clone appeared a single time. Other nucleotide sequences in the sample specify the same CDR3. The rearrangement joins TRBV7-9 to TRBJ2-7; D is perhaps TRBD1 (6 bases). This CDR3 has 15 amino acids. V lost 4 bases and J lost 6, with 19 bases in between. The germline V gene has CDR1 SEHNR and CDR2 FQNEAQ (reference sequence). The CDR3 DNA follows: TGTGCCAGCAGCTCGACCGGTACAGGGCCTCTCGAGCAGTACTTC. Protein product: CASSSTGTGPLEQYF.